Listed below are T cell receptor beta chains from one sample, sequenced in a study of T-cell reconstitution after alpha-beta-depleted transplantation in children. One entry per CDR3 protein, called by TCRdb with MiXCR from the PCR reads. The sample holds about 640,000 distinct CDR3 sequences, roughly 15% seen once. The sample here was PBMCs from the stem cell graft donor, taken from the stem cell graft. These receptors were taken from a human donor who donated a stem cell graft to a child with acute myeloid leukemia. Each CDR3 is given without its conserved first and last residue. The order of the fields is CDR3 length, V gene, J gene, CDR3 protein.

>11|TRBV5-1|TRBJ1-1
ASARTGETEAF
>13|TRBV9|TRBJ1-2
ASSAQGGVNYGYT
>12|TRBV7-2|TRBJ1-6
ASSLAGYNSPLH
>13|TRBV5-5|TRBJ2-7
ASSEGQGFTYEQY
>13|TRBV20-1|TRBJ1-5
SALRGGYSNQPQH
>10|TRBV27|TRBJ1-1
ASSFSDGEAF
>17|TRBV11-2|TRBJ2-1
ASSLVYGTGGELYNEQF
>11|TRBV20-1|TRBJ1-3
SDLEGTGNTIY
>14|TRBV27|TRBJ1-1
ASSFIAGKMDTEAF
>14|TRBV7-9|TRBJ2-5
ASSPVVGRPQETQY
>13|TRBV20-1|TRBJ2-3
SATDSRGASDTQY
>16|TRBV20-1|TRBJ1-2
SARGGTQESVWSYGYT
>14|TRBV5-6|TRBJ2-2
ASSLGGGANTGELF
>14|TRBV7-9|TRBJ2-2
ASSSPQGLSTGELF
>12|TRBV20-1|TRBJ2-3
SARRVAGSDTQY
>12|TRBV20-1|TRBJ2-5
SARSSGRQETQY
>11|TRBV29-1|TRBJ1-1
SVADRGGTEAF
>13|TRBV4-3|TRBJ2-7
ASSQDFARSYEQY
>11|TRBV5-8|TRBJ1-5
ASGRTRDQPQH
>12|TRBV4-3|TRBJ2-1
ASSQDREEGHQA
>12|TRBV4-3|TRBJ2-1
ASSQDRLYNEQF
>14|TRBV12-3/TRBV12-4|TRBJ1-4
ASRLGQGGTNEKLF
>13|TRBV5-6|TRBJ2-5
ASNLLPGQQETQY
>12|TRBV25-1|TRBJ1-5
ASEGQGVGQPQH
>15|TRBV2|TRBJ2-1
ASSDSLAGASYNEQF
>13|TRBV7-2|TRBJ2-7
ASSPQRGGAYEQY
>10|TRBV7-8|TRBJ2-3
ASSRAEDTQY
>13|TRBV2|TRBJ2-2
ASSGLAGGPGELF
>15|TRBV20-1|TRBJ2-1
SARDWVGSGGHNEQF
>16|TRBV11-2|TRBJ2-7
ASSSPFTGGRYSYEQY
>15|TRBV7-7|TRBJ1-1
ASSFRLGEAMNTEAF
>12|TRBV7-2|TRBJ1-5
ASSLGPSNQPQH
>14|TRBV20-1|TRBJ1-2
SASPLLQGFNYGYT
>13|TRBV5-6|TRBJ2-1
ASSLNPALDNEQF
>13|TRBV7-2|TRBJ2-7
ASSLGGGTSYEQY
>9|TRBV9|TRBJ1-3
ASSQGNTIY
>12|TRBV12-3/TRBV12-4|TRBJ1-1
ASSWRQADTEAF
>12|TRBV10-1|TRBJ1-6
ASSWDRAGSPLH
>14|TRBV3-1|TRBJ2-3
ASSQGRAPFTDTQY
>11|TRBV20-1|TRBJ2-7
SARGEMAYEQY
>9|TRBV7-9|TRBJ1-1
ASSHTGVAF
>14|TRBV7-9|TRBJ1-1
ASSPKGRGANTEAF